Listed below are T cell receptor beta chains from one sample, sequenced in a study of T-cell memory formation after mild COVID-19. TCRdb passed the 5' RACE reads through MiXCR, listing each CDR3 protein once. The table records about 270,000 distinct CDR3 sequences, 15% of them present only once. The source material was PBMCs or a T cell subset sorted from them (not recorded which). These receptors came from an adult woman who had mild COVID-19 (a few samples of this study predate the infection). Cell type and time point are not known. CDR3s include the opening cysteine and the closing phenylalanine or tryptophan.

V,J,CDR3
TRBV24-1,TRBJ2-3,CATRRGRADTQYF
TRBV7-3,TRBJ2-2,CASSLSRTDTGELFF
TRBV5-1,TRBJ1-4,CASSRDNPREKLFF
TRBV11-2,TRBJ2-3,CASGTSGRAADTQYF
TRBV12-3/TRBV12-4,TRBJ1-2,CASSFLGQGWGYTF
TRBV2,TRBJ1-2,CASSRPPLGGYGYTF
TRBV20-1,TRBJ1-1,CSARAQNTEAFF
TRBV18,TRBJ2-7,CASAPGTGFYEQYF
TRBV10-1,TRBJ1-5,CASSGTGGLNSNQPQHF
TRBV7-8,TRBJ2-4,CASTPSGSGSEGAKNIQYF
TRBV7-8,TRBJ1-5,CASSLGGQQHQPQHF
TRBV2,TRBJ1-2,CASKWRQAIYGYTF
TRBV3-1,TRBJ2-1,CASSRPTSGGINEQFF
TRBV24-1,TRBJ2-2,CATSEDGQGENTGELFF
TRBV5-1,TRBJ1-1,CASRLGGSAEAFF
TRBV7-9,TRBJ2-5,CASRRAGGETQYF
TRBV7-9,TRBJ1-1,CASSLGWDRLNTEAFF
TRBV3-1,TRBJ2-7,CASSHSSGSSYEQYF
TRBV2,TRBJ1-5,CANSINQPQHF
TRBV6-5,TRBJ1-4,CASSDMATNEKLFF
TRBV12-3/TRBV12-4,TRBJ2-3,CASSLRKAMTDTQYF
TRBV29-1,TRBJ1-5,CSVWDRASGQPQHF
TRBV4-2,TRBJ1-2,CASSGRQGSYGYTF
TRBV29-1,TRBJ1-4,CSAGWANEKLFF
TRBV18,TRBJ1-4,CASSRGTRDEKLFF
TRBV5-1,TRBJ2-2,CASSVGDTGELFF
TRBV7-7,TRBJ2-7,CASSLDGVYAYEQYF
TRBV20-1,TRBJ2-7,CSAFKGYEQYF
TRBV7-9,TRBJ2-2,CASSLAGGPFLNTGELFF
TRBV5-1,TRBJ2-7,CASNPGTQSYEQYF
TRBV6-6,TRBJ2-3,CASSSNAIGTGLDTDTQYF
TRBV5-1,TRBJ2-1,CASSLATSGGNEQFF
TRBV6-4,TRBJ1-6,CASRDRENSPLHF
TRBV4-1,TRBJ1-1,CASSQDRVQGRGNTEAFF
TRBV4-2,TRBJ1-1,CASSQPNGDTEAFF
TRBV4-2,TRBJ2-7,CASSQVAGPGAYEQYF
TRBV5-1,TRBJ2-3,CASSPDSGGLRTQYF
TRBV7-2,TRBJ2-2,CASSPDRVTGELFF
TRBV6-6,TRBJ2-3,CASRTSGFTDTQYF
TRBV7-9,TRBJ2-4,CASSPGTGGDKNIQYF
TRBV6-2/TRBV6-3,TRBJ2-1,CASSTSRDRGYNEQFF
TRBV9,TRBJ2-7,CASSGPMSSYEQYF
TRBV7-2,TRBJ2-7,CASSSSGRAQGEQYF
TRBV27,TRBJ1-2,CASSGQGHYGYTF
TRBV6-5,TRBJ2-7,CASSSGTGYPYEQYF
TRBV5-6,TRBJ2-7,CASTISGSLSYEQYF
TRBV12-3/TRBV12-4,TRBJ2-3,CASSPTSGSVDTQYF
TRBV3-1,TRBJ2-3,CASSQAVDTQYF
TRBV15,TRBJ1-1,CATSRDWKVTSMNTEAFF
TRBV6-6,TRBJ1-5,CASSYRAQNSNQPQHF